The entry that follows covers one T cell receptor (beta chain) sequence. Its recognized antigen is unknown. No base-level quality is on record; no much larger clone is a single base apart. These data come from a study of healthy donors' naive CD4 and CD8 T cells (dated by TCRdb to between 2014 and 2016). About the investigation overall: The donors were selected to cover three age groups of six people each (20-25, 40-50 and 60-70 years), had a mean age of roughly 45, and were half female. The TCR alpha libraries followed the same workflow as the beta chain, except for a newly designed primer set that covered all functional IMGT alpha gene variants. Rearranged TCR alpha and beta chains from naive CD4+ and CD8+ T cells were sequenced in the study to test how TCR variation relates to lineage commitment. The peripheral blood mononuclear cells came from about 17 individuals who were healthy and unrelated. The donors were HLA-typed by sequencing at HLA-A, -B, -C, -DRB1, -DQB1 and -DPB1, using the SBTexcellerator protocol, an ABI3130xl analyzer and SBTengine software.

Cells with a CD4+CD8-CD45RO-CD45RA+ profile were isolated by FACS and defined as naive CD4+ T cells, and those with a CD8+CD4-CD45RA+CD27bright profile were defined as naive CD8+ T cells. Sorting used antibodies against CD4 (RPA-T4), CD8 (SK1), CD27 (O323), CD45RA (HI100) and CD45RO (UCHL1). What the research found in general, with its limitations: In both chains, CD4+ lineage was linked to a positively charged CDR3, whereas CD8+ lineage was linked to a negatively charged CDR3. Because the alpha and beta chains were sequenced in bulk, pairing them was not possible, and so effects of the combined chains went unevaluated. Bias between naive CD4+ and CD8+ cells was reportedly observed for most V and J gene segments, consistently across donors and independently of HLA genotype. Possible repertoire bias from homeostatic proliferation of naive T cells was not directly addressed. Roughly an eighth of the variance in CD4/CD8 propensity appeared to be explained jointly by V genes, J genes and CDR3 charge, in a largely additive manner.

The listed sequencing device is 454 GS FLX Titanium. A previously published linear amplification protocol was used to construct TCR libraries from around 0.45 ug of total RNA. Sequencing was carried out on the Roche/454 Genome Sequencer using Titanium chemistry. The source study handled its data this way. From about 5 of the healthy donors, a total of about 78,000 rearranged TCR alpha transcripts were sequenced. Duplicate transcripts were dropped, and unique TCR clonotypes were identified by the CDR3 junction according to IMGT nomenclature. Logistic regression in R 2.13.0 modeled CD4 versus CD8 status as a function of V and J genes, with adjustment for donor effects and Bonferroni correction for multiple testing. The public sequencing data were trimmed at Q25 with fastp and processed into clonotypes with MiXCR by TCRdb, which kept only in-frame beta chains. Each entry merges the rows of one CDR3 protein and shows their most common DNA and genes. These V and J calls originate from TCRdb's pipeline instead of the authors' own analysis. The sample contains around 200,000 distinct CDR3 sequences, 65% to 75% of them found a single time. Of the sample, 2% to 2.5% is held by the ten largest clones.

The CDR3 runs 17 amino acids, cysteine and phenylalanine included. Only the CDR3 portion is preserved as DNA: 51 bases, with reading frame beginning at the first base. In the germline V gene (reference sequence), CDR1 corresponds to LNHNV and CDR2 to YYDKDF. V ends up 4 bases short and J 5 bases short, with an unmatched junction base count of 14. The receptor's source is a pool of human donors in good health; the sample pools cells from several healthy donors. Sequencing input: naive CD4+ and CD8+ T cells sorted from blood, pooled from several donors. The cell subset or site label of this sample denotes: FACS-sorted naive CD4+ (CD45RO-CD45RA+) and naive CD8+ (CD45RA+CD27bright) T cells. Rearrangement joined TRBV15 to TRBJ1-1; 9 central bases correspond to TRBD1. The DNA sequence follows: TGTGCCACCAGCAACCATGGGACAGGGAGTTTGGAAACTGAAGCTTTCTTT. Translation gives CATSNHGTGSLETEAFF.